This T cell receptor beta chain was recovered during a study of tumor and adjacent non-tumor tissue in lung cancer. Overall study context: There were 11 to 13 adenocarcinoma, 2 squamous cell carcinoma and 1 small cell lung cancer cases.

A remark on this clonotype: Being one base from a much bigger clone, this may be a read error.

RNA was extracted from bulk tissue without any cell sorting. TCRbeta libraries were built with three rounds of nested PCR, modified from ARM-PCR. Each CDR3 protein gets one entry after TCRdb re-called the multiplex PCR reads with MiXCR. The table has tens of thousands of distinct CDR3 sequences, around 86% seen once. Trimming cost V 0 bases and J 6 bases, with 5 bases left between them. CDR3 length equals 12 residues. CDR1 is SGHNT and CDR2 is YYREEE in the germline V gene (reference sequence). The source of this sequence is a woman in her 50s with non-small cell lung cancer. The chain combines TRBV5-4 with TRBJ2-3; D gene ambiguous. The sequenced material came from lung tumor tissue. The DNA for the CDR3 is TGTGCCAGCAGCTTGGGAGAGGATACGCAGTATTTT. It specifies CASSLGEDTQYF. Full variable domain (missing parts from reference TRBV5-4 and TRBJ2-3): ETGVTQSPTHLIKTRGQQVTLRCSSQSGHNTVSWYQQALGQGPQFIFQYYREEENGRGNFPPRFSGLQFPNYSSELNVNALELDDSALYLCASSLGEDTQYFGPGTRLTVL.